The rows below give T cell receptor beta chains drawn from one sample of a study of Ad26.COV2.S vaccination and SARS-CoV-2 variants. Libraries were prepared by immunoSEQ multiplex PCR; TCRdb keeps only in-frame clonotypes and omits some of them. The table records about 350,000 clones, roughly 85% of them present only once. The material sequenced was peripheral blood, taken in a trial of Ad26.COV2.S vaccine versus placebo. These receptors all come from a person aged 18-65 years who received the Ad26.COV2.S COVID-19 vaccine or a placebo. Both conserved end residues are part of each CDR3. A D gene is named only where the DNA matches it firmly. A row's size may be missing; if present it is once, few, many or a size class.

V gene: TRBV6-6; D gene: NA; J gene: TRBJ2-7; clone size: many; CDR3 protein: CASSYSERGRDEQYF; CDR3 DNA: TGTGCCAGCAGTTACTCGGAGAGGGGCCGGGACGAGCAGTACTTC
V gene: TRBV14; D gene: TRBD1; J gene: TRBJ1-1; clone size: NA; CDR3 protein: CASSHVTGILNTEAFF; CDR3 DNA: TGTGCCAGCAGCCATGTGACAGGGATTTTGAACACTGAAGCTTTCTTT
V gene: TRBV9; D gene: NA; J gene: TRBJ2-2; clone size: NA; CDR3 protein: CASSRVVGRGGTGELFF; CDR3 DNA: TGTGCCAGCAGCAGAGTGGTGGGCAGGGGTGGCACCGGGGAGCTGTTTTTT
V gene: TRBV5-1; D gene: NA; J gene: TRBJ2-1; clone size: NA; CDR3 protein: CASSFVLGSYNEQFF; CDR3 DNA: TGCGCCAGCAGCTTTGTACTCGGCTCCTACAATGAGCAGTTCTTC
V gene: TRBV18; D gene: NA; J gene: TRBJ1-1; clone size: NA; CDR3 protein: CASSPGGAPGWNTEAFF; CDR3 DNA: TGTGCCAGCTCACCAGGCGGGGCCCCCGGATGGAACACTGAAGCTTTCTTT
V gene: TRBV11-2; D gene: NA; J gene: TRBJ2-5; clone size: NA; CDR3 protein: CASSPRRKQETQYF; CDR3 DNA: TGTGCCAGCAGCCCAAGGCGTAAGCAAGAGACCCAGTACTTC
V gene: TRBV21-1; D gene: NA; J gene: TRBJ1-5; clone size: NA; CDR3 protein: CATRYGSNQPQHF; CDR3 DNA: TGTGCCACCAGGTATGGGAGCAATCAGCCCCAGCATTTT
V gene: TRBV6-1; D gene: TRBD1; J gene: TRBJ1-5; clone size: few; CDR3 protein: CASSEGTGGSQPQHF; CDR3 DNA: TGTGCCAGCAGTGAAGGGACAGGGGGCAGTCAGCCCCAGCATTTT
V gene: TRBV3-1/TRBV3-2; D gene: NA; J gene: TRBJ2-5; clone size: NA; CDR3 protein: CASSQDLGSGLVNF; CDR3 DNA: TGTGCCAGCAGCCAAGATCTGGGCAGCGGACTGGTGAACTTC
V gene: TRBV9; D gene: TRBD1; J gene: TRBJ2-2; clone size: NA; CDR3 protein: CASSSQGAGELFF; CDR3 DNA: TGTGCCAGCAGCAGTCAGGGGGCCGGGGAGCTGTTTTTT
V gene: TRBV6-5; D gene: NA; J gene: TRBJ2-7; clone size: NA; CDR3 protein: CASSTDPYEQYF; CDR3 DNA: TGTGCCAGCAGCACAGACCCCTACGAGCAGTACTTC
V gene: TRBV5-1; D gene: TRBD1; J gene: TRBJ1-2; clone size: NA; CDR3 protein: CASSPGGQGPLVYGYTF; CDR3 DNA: TGCGCCAGCAGCCCTGGGGGACAGGGGCCTCTAGTCTATGGCTACACCTTC
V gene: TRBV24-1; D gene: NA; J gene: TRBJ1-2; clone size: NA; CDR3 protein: CATSDGTYGYTF; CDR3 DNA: TGTGCCACCAGTGACGGGACCTATGGCTACACCTTC
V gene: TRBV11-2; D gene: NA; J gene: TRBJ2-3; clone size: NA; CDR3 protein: CASSLGTTDTQYF; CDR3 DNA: TGTGCCAGCAGCTTAGGCACCACAGATACGCAGTATTTT
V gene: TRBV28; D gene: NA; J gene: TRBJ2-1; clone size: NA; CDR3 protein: CASRPRGYSYNEQFF; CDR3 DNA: TGTGCCAGCAGACCTAGGGGGTACTCCTACAATGAGCAGTTCTTC
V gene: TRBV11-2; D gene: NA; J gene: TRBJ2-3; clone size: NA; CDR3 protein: CASSLGLSLGPDTQYF; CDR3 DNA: TGTGCCAGCAGCTTAGGTCTATCCCTGGGTCCAGATACGCAGTATTTT
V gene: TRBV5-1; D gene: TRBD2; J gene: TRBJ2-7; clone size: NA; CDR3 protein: CASSWRASGSLPNEQYF; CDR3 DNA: TGCGCCAGCAGCTGGCGGGCTAGCGGGAGTCTGCCAAACGAGCAGTACTTC
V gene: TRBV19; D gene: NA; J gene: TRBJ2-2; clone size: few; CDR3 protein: CASSIRVPSVPGELFF; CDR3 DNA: TGTGCCAGTAGTATCCGAGTGCCCTCGGTTCCCGGGGAGCTGTTTTTT
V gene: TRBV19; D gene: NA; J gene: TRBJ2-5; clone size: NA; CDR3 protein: CASSPGLVYQETQYF; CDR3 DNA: TGTGCCAGTAGCCCCGGACTCGTGTACCAAGAGACCCAGTACTTC
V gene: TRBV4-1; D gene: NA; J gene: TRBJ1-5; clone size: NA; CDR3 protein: CASSISGVNQPQHF; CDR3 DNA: TGCGCCAGCAGTATTTCAGGGGTCAATCAGCCCCAGCATTTT
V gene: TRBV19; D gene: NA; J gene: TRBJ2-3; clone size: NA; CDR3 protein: CASSMERPWADTQYF; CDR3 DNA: TGTGCCAGTAGTATGGAACGCCCCTGGGCAGATACGCAGTATTTT
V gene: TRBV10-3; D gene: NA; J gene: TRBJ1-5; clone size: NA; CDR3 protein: CAISEPNYSNQPQHF; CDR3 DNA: TGTGCCATCAGTGAGCCAAACTATAGCAATCAGCCCCAGCATTTT
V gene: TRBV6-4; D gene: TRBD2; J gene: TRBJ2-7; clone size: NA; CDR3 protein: CASSPRAPAGDPF; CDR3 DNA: TGTGCCAGCAGTCCTCGGGCCCCGGCGGGGGATCCCTTC
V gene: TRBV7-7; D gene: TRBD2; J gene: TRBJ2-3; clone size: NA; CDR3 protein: CASSAHPGLAGADTQYF; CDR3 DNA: TGTGCCAGCAGCGCACACCCGGGACTAGCGGGAGCAGATACGCAGTATTTT
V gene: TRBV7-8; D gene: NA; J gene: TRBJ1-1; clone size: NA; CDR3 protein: CASSLGRNTEAFF; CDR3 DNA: TGTGCCAGCAGCTTAGGTAGGAACACTGAAGCTTTCTTT
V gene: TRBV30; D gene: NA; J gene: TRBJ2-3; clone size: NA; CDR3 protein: CAWSPAMGVTDTQYF; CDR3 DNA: TGTGCCTGGAGTCCCGCGATGGGGGTCACAGATACGCAGTATTTT
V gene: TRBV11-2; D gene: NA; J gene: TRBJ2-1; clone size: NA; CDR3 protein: CASSPTRGSSYNEQFF; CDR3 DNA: TGTGCCAGCAGCCCTACGCGAGGGAGCTCCTACAATGAGCAGTTCTTC
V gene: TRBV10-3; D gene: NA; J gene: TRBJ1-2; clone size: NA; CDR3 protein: CAISERTEGGVRGYTF; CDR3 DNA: TGTGCCATCAGTGAGAGGACCGAGGGAGGAGTACGCGGCTACACCTTC
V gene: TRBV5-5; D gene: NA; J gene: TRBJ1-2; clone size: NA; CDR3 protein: CASSIQSTGNYGYTF; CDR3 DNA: TGTGCCAGCAGCATACAAAGTACAGGGAACTATGGCTACACCTTC
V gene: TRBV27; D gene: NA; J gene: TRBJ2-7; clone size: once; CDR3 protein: CASRLRGTIYEQYF; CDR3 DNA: TGTGCCAGCAGACTACGAGGGACCATCTACGAGCAGTACTTC
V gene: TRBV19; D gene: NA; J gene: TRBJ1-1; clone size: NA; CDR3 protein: CAAKRTGGKPEAFF; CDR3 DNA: TGTGCCGCTAAGAGGACGGGCGGAAAACCTGAAGCTTTCTTT
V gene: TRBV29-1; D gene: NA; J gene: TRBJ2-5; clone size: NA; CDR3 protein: CSQLEGQETQYF; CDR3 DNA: TGCAGCCAACTAGAGGGACAAGAGACCCAGTACTTC
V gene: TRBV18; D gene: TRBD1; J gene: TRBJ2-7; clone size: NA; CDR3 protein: CASLGDSSGQGYYEQYF; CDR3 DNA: TGTGCCAGCTTAGGGGACTCGTCGGGACAGGGTTACTACGAGCAGTACTTC
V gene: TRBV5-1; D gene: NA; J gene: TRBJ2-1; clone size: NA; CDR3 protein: CASSSPQGSGIYNEQFF; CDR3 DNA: TGCGCCAGCAGCTCCCCCCAGGGTAGCGGCATCTACAATGAGCAGTTCTTC
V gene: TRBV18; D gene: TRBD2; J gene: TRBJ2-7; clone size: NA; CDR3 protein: CASSLTSGSSYEQYF; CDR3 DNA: TGTGCCAGCTCACTTACTAGCGGGAGTTCCTACGAGCAGTACTTC
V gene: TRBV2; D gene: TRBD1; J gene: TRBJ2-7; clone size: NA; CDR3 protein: CASSADRRLKYF; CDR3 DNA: TGTGCCAGCAGCGCGGACAGGCGGCTAAAGTACTTC
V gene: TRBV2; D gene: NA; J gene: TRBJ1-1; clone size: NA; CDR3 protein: CASRPPGHSMNTEAFF; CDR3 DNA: TGTGCCAGCAGGCCCCCGGGACACTCCATGAACACTGAAGCTTTCTTT
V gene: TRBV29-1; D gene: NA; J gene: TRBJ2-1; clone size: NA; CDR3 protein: CSVAGELYNEQFF; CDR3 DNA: TGCAGCGTTGCGGGGGAGTTGTACAATGAGCAGTTCTTC
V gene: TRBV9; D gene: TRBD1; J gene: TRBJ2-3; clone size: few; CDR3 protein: CASSEVDRGMDTQYF; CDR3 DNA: TGTGCCAGCAGCGAAGTGGACAGGGGGATGGATACGCAGTATTTT
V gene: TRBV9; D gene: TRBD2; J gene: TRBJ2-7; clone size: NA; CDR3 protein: CASSTGTSGFSSYEQYF; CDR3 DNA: TGTGCCAGCAGCACCGGGACTAGCGGTTTTAGCTCCTACGAGCAGTACTTC
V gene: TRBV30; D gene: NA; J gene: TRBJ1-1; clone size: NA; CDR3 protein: CAWSGSTKAFF; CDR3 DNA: TGTGCCTGGAGTGGATCGACGAAAGCTTTCTTT
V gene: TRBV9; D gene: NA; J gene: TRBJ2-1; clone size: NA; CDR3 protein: CASSVRVSSYNEQFF; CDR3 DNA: TGTGCCAGCAGCGTAAGGGTTAGCTCCTACAATGAGCAGTTCTTC